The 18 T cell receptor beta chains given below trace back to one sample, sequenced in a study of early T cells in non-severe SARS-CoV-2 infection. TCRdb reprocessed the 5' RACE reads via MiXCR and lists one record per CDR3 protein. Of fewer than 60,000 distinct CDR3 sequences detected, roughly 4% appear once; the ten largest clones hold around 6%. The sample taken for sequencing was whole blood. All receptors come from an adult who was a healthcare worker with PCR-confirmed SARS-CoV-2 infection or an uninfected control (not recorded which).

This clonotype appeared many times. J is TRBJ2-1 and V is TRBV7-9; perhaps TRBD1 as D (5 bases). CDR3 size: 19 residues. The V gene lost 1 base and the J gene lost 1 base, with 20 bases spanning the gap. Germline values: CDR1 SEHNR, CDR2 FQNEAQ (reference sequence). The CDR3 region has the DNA TGTGCCAGCAGCTTAGTAATCCTGCCGTCCGACAGTTCCTACAATGAGCAGTTCTTC. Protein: CASSLVILPSDSSYNEQFF.

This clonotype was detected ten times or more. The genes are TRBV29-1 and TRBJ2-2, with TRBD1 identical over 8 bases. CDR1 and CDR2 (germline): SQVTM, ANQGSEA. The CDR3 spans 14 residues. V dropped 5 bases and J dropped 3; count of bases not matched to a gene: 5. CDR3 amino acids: CSVTDRVDTGELFF. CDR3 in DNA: TGCAGCGTTACGGACAGGGTCGACACCGGGGAGCTGTTTTTT.

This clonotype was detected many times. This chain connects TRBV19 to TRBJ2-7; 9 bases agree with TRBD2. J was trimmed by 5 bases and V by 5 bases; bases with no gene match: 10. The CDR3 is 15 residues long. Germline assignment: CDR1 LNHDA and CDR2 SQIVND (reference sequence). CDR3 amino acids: CASSPRSGSINEQYF. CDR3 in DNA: TGTGCCAGTAGTCCCCGTAGCGGGAGCATCAACGAGCAGTACTTC.

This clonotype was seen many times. In DNA form, the CDR3 reads TGCGCCAGCAGCTTGGAGGGGGAGACCCAGTACTTC. Protein: CASSLEGETQYF. This chain uses TRBV5-1 with TRBJ2-5, with D perhaps matching TRBD1 (5 bases). Germline V gene lookup returns CDR1 SGHRS and CDR2 YFSETQ. The CDR3 extends over 12 amino acids. The ends were cut back, 0 bases at V and 5 bases at J, with 5 bases in the middle.

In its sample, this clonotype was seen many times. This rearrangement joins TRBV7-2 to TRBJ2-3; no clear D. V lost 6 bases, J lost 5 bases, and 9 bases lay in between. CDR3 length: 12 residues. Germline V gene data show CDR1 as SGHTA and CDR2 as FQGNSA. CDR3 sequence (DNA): TGTGCCAGCAGTCAAGGGTTAGATACGCAGTATTTT. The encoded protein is CASSQGLDTQYF.

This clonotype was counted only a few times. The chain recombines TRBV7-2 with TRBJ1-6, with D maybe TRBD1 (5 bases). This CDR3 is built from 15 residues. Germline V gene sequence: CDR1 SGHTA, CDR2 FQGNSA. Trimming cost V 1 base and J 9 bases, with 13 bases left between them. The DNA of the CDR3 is TGTGCCAGCAGCTTAGGGGGCGGTGGGAGTTCACCCCTCCACTTT. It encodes CASSLGGGGSSPLHF.

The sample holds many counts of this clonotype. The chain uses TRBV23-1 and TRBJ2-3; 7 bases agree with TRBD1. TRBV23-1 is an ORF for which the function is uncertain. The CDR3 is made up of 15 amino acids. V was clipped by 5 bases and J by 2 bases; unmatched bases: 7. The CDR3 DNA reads TGCGCCAGCAGTTCCGGGACAGATTACACAGATACGCAGTATTTT. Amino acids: CASSSGTDYTDTQYF.

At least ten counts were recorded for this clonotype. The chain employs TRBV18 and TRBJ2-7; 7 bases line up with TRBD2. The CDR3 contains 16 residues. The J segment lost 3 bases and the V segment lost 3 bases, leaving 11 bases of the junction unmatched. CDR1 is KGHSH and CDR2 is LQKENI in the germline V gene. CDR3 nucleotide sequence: TGTGCCAGCTCACCCCCGCCCAGGTGGGGGGGCTACGAGCAGTACTTC. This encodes CASSPPPRWGGYEQYF.

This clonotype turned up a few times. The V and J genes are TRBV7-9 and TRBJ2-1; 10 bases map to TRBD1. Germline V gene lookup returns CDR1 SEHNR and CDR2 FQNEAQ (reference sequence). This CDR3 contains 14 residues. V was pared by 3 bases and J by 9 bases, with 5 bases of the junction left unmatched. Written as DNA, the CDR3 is TGTGCCAGCAGCTTGTTGACAGGGGGCACTGAGCAGTTCTTC. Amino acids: CASSLLTGGTEQFF.

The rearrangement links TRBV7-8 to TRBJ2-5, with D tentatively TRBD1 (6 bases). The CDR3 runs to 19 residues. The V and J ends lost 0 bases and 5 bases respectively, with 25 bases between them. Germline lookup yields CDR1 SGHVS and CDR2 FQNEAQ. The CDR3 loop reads CASSLAPGQWMGRSETQYF. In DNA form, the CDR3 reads TGTGCCAGCAGCTTAGCTCCCGGACAGTGGATGGGCAGGAGCGAGACCCAGTACTTC.

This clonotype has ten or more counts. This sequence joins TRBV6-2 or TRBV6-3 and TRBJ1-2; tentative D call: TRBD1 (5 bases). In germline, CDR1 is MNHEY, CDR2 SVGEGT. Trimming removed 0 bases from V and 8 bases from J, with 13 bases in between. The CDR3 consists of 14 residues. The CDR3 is CASSYSRASGGYTF. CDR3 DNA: TGTGCCAGCAGTTACTCCAGGGCCTCTGGAGGCTACACCTTC.

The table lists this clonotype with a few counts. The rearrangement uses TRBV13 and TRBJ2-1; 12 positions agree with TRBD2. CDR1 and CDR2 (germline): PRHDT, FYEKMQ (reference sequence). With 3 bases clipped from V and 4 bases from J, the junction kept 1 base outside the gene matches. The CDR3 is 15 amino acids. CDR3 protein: CASSFGLAGYNEQFF. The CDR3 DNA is TGTGCCAGCAGCTTTGGACTAGCGGGGTACAATGAGCAGTTCTTC.

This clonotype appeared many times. CDR3 sequence reads: CASSLRLELAYISDTQYF. CDR3 coding DNA: TGTGCCAGCAGTTTAAGATTAGAACTAGCGTATATATCAGATACGCAGTATTTT. The J gene is TRBJ2-3, the V gene TRBV27; 7 bases are a match to TRBD2. V lost 2 bases to trimming and J lost 4 bases; unmatched junction nucleotides: 15. The CDR3 runs 18 residues. Looked up from germline, CDR1 is MNHEY and CDR2 is SMNVEV (reference sequence).

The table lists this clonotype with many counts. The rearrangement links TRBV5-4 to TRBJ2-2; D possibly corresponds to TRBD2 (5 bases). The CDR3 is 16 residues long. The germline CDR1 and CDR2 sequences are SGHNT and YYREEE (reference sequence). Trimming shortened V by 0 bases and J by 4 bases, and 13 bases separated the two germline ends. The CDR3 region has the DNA TGTGCCAGCAGCTTGGCGGGTCTAGCTGGCACCGGGGAGCTGTTTTTT. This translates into CASSLAGLAGTGELFF. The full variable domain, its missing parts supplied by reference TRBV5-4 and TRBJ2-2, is ETGVTQSPTHLIKTRGQQVTLRCSSQSGHNTVSWYQQALGQGPQFIFQYYREEENGRGNFPPRFSGLQFPNYSSELNVNALELDDSALYLCASSLAGLAGTGELFFGEGSRLTVL.

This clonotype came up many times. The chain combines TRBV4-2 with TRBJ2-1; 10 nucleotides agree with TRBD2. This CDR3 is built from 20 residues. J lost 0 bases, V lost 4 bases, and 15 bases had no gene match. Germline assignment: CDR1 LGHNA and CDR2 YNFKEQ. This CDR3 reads CASSRPRLAGVLHSYNEQFF. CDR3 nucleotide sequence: TGTGCCAGCAGCCGGCCCCGACTAGCGGGTGTACTTCACTCCTACAATGAGCAGTTCTTC.

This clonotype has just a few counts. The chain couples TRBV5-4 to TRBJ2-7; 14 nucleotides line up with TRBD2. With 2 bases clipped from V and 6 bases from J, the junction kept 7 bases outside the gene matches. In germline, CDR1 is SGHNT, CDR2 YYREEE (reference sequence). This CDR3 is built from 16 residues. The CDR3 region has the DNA TGTGCCAGCAGCTTACCCGGACTAGCGGGAGGTGTCGAGCAGTACTTC. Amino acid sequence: CASSLPGLAGGVEQYF.

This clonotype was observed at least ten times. The CDR3 nucleotides read TGCAGTGCTAGAGAAACAGGGAGCTCCTATAATTCACCCCTCCACTTT. Translating gives CSARETGSSYNSPLHF. V and J are TRBV20-1 and TRBJ1-6, with a tentative D call TRBD1 (6 bases). Germline lookup yields CDR1 DFQATT and CDR2 SNEGSKA (reference sequence). V lost 0 bases and J lost 0, with 9 bases in between. The CDR3 consists of 16 residues.

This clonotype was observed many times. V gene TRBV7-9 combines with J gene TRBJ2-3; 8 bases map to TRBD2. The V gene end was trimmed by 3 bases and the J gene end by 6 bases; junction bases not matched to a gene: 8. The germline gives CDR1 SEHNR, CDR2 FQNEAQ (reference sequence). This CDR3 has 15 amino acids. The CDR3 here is CASSFTSGGSDTQYF. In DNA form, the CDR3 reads TGTGCCAGCAGCTTTACTAGCGGCGGGTCGGATACGCAGTATTTT.